The 20 T cell receptor beta chains below were found in one sample sequenced in a study of massively parallel sequencing of T cell beta chains (dated by TCRdb to about 2009). Library creation used 5' RACE. For sequencing, an Illumina Genome Analyzer II was employed. Starting from the raw public reads, TCRdb applied fastp trimming at Q25, assembled clones with MiXCR and retained in-frame beta chains. Every entry covers one CDR3 protein and lists the most common genes and DNA from its rows. For this sample there are 3,500 to 5,000 distinct CDR3 sequences; 35% to 45% appear just once. About 3% of the sample rests with the top ten. The sequenced material came from commercial RNA from peripheral blood pooled from many donors. These receptors were collected from a pool of human donors in good health; the sample was commercial RNA pooled from many donors.

V usage is TRBV20-1 and J usage is TRBJ1-4; no clear D. CDR3 length: 15 residues. V gave up 0 bases and J gave up 6 bases, with 14 bases separating them. From germline, CDR1 is DFQATT and CDR2 SNEGSKA (reference sequence). The CDR3 DNA is TGCAGTGCTAGAGATCCGAGGGCGGGTGATGAAAAACTGTTTTTT. It specifies CSARDPRAGDEKLFF.

This clonotype is labeled medium-sized. This chain uses TRBV20-1 with TRBJ1-2; D remains unclear. Trimming stripped 1 base from V and 2 bases from J, with 5 bases between. Per germline, CDR1 DFQATT and CDR2 SNEGSKA (reference sequence). This CDR3 is built from 12 residues. The CDR3: CSARGVNYGYTF. Written as DNA, the CDR3 is TGCAGTGCTAGAGGGGTGAACTATGGCTACACCTTC.

The chain couples TRBV13 to TRBJ2-7, with D possibly being TRBD1 (5 bases). Germline assignment: CDR1 PRHDT and CDR2 FYEKMQ (reference sequence). V was shortened by 0 bases and J by 6 bases, with 9 bases between the two germline ends. The CDR3 covers 13 residues. CDR3 nucleotide sequence: TGTGCCAGCAGCTTAGGTCAGGGCCCCGAGCAGTACGTC. It codes for CASSLGQGPEQYV.

This clonotype came up a few times. The V gene is TRBV11-2, the J gene TRBJ2-3, with D tentatively TRBD1 (5 bases). Trimming pared 0 bases from V and 2 bases from J, leaving 6 bases between. CDR3 length equals 14 residues. Germline V gene sequence: CDR1 SGHAT, CDR2 FQNNGV. CDR3 bases: TGTGCCAGCAGCTTAGACAGGGACACAGATACGCAGTATTTT. Its protein product is CASSLDRDTDTQYF.

The chain carries TRBV29-1 and TRBJ2-7; D remains ambiguous. The germline V and J ends were trimmed by 1 base and 2 bases, with 12 bases remaining between them. The CDR3 loop spans 14 amino acids. The germline V gene encodes CDR1 SQVTM and CDR2 ANQGSEA. The CDR3 DNA reads as TGCAGCGTTGAAGTTCCGACTGCCCCCTACGAGCAGTACTTC. This encodes CSVEVPTAPYEQYF.

The chain uses TRBV12-3 or TRBV12-4 and TRBJ2-2; D is uncertain. The V end lost 1 base, the J end lost 10 bases, and 7 bases lay between the germline ends. CDR3 length: 12 amino acids. The chain's CDR3 is CASSLEPEELFF. The CDR3 DNA reads as TGTGCCAGCAGTTTAGAGCCGGAGGAGCTGTTTTTT.

This chain connects TRBV12-1 to TRBJ2-3; the DNA was not compared with TRBD2, the D call given in the table. TRBV12-1 is annotated as a pseudogene. This CDR3 is built from 15 residues. For the CDR3, the DNA is TGTGCCAGCAGCTCCGGGACTAGCGGAGTAGATACGCAGTATTTT. Translating it yields CASSSGTSGVDTQYF.

This chain uses TRBV10-3 with TRBJ1-2; D ambiguous. Germline values: CDR1 ENHRY, CDR2 SYGVKD. Between the trimmed V and J ends, which lost 4 bases and 8 bases, there was a span of 8 bases. The CDR3 consists of 11 residues. CDR3 sequence reads: CAISAREGYTF. Here the CDR3 DNA reads TGTGCCATCAGTGCCCGGGAGGGCTACACCTTC.

This clonotype was counted between two and nine times. The chain employs TRBV20-1 and TRBJ2-7; no reliable D call. The CDR3 has 9 residues. Germline CDR1 is DFQATT and CDR2 is SNEGSKA (reference sequence). CDR3 nucleotides: TGCAGACAGAGTTACGAGCAGTACTTC. This encodes CRQSYEQYF.

The chain is built from TRBV6-4 and TRBJ2-2; D not certain. With 2 bases removed from V and 3 bases from J, the gap between germline ends came to 7 bases. Germline V gives CDR1 MRHNA, CDR2 SNTAGT. The CDR3 has 14 residues. The chain's CDR3 is CASSDRQYTGELFF. The CDR3 DNA reads as TGTGCCAGCAGTGACCGTCAGTACACCGGGGAGCTGTTTTTT.

V gene TRBV5-1 combines with J gene TRBJ2-7, with D possibly TRBD1 on 5 matching bases. Germline V gives CDR1 SGHRS, CDR2 YFSETQ. The CDR3 is 15 residues long. V was cut by 2 bases and J by 0 bases, with 12 bases left in between. This chain's CDR3 is CASSLGHAVSYEQYF. In DNA, the CDR3 is TGCGCCAGCAGCTTAGGACACGCGGTCTCCTACGAGCAGTACTTC. The complete variable domain, with remaining parts taken from reference TRBV5-1 and TRBJ2-7, reads KAGVTQTPRYLIKTRGQQVTLSCSPISGHRSVSWYQQTPGQGLQFLFEYFSETQRNKGNFPGRFSGRQFSNSRSEMNVSTLELGDSALYLCASSLGHAVSYEQYFGPGTRLTVT.

This clonotype has a single count. This chain joins TRBV10-1 and TRBJ2-7, with D tentatively TRBD2 (5 bases). The CDR3 has 13 residues. Trimming cost V 5 bases and J 7 bases, with 15 bases left between them. The germline V gene has CDR1 WNHNN and CDR2 SYGVQD (reference sequence). Here the CDR3 reads CASSQEEYEEQYF. CDR3 DNA: TGCGCCAGCAGTCAGGAGGAGTACGAGGAGCAGTACTTC.

The rearrangement joins TRBV20-1 to TRBJ1-1, with D possibly matching TRBD1 (6 bases). The CDR3 contains 13 residues. V dropped 6 bases and J dropped 2 bases, with 13 bases sitting between them. The germline V gene encodes CDR1 DFQATT and CDR2 SNEGSKA (reference sequence). In DNA, the CDR3 is TGCAGTGCCGAAACAGGGATTAACACTGAAGCTTTCTTT. Its translation is CSAETGINTEAFF.

The CDR3 DNA sequence: TGCGCCAGCAGCCAAGGGCTAGCGGGGAACGAGCAGTACTTC. Translation gives CASSQGLAGNEQYF. The chain joins TRBV4-1 to TRBJ2-7, with 9 positions matching TRBD2. The CDR3 has 14 amino acids. Trimming took 1 base from V and 5 from J; bases not matched to a gene: 3. The germline V gene encodes CDR1 MGHRA and CDR2 YSYEKL.

In its sample, this clonotype was seen a few times. The chain employs TRBV20-1 and TRBJ2-1; no definite D call. The CDR3 contains 14 residues. From germline, CDR1 is DFQATT and CDR2 SNEGSKA (reference sequence). Trimming shortened V by 3 bases and J by 0 bases, and 9 bases separated the two germline ends. CDR3: CSARKANSYNEQFF. In DNA, the CDR3 is TGCAGTGCTAGGAAGGCGAACTCCTACAATGAGCAGTTCTTC.

The chain links TRBV11-3 to TRBJ2-1; D possibly corresponds to TRBD2 (6 bases). The CDR3 is 15 residues long. Germline values: CDR1 SGHNT, CDR2 YENEEA. V was clipped by 1 base and J by 3 bases, with 10 bases between them. The CDR3 DNA reads as TGTGCCAGCAGCTTAGTTTGGGGAGGCTACAATGAGCAGTTCTTC. Its protein is CASSLVWGGYNEQFF. Complete variable domain (other parts from reference TRBV11-3 and TRBJ2-1): EAGVVQSPRYKIIEKKQPVAFWCNPISGHNTLYWYLQNLGQGPELLIRYENEEAVDDSQLPKDRFSAERLKGVDSTLKIQPAELGDSAVYLCASSLVWGGYNEQFFGPGTRLTVL.

This clonotype showed up just a few times. The chain has TRBV5-1 and TRBJ2-7; D call uncertain. V was cut by 0 bases and J by 1 base, with 5 bases left in between. Germline lookup yields CDR1 SGHRS and CDR2 YFSETQ. The CDR3 length is 13 residues. In DNA form, the CDR3 reads TGCGCCAGCAGCTTGGGATGGTCCTACGAGCAGTACTTC. Translation: CASSLGWSYEQYF.

The chain recombines TRBV7-2 with TRBJ1-2; D is ambiguous. The CDR3 is 15 amino acids. Looked up from germline, CDR1 is SGHTA and CDR2 is FQGNSA. Trimming took off 2 bases at V and 4 bases at J, with 14 bases between the two ends. The CDR3 DNA reads TGTGCCAGCAGCTTATCCAGGCTTCAACTCTATGGCTACACCTTC. It translates to CASSLSRLQLYGYTF.

This clonotype turned up a few times. This rearrangement joins TRBV28 to TRBJ2-7, with D uncertain. CDR1 and CDR2 (germline): MDHEN, SYDVKM. V shed 5 bases and J shed 3 bases, with 11 bases lying between them. The CDR3 totals 13 residues. CDR3 amino acids: CASSIGQHYEQYF. CDR3 bases: TGTGCCAGCAGTATTGGGCAGCACTACGAGCAGTACTTC.

This clonotype has a single count. The chain joins TRBV6-4 to TRBJ2-1, with 14 bases lining up with TRBD2. CDR1 and CDR2 (germline): MRHNA, SNTAGT. V lost 6 bases, J lost 9 bases, and 7 bases stayed unmatched. The CDR3 is 15 amino acids. The CDR3 DNA is TGTGCCAGCAGGAGGGGACTAGCGGGAGTTGGTGAGCAGTTCTTC. Translation gives CASRRGLAGVGEQFF.